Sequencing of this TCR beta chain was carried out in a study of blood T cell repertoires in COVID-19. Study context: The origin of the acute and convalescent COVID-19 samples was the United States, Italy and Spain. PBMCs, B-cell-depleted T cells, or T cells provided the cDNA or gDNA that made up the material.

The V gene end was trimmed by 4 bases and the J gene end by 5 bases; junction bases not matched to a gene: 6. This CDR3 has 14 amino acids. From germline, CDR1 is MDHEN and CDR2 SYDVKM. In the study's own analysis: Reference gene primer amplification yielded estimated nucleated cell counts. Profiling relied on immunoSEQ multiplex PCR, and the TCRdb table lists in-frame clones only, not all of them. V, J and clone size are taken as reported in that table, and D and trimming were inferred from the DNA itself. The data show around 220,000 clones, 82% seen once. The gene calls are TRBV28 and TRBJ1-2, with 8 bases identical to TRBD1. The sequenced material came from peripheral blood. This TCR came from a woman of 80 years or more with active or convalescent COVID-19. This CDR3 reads CASSSTQGAYGYTF. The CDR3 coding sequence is TGTGCCAGCAGTTCTACGCAGGGGGCTTATGGCTACACCTTC.